A single sample gave rise to the 6 T cell receptor beta chains below, sequenced in a study of CD8 T cells in Susac syndrome. RNA, at roughly 0.45 to 1 ug, was reverse transcribed with random hexamers. One entry per CDR3 protein, called by TCRdb with MiXCR from the immunoSEQ multiplex PCR reads. The table lists roughly 170,000 distinct CDR3 sequences, roughly 92% of them singletons. The specimen was CD4+ T cells from PBMCs. Receptors originate from a human donor with multiple sclerosis.

The chain carries TRBV28 and TRBJ2-3; the D gene could be TRBD1 or TRBD2 (5 bases each). V was clipped by 4 bases and J by 3 bases, with 5 bases between them. This CDR3 has 12 residues. Germline assignment: CDR1 MDHEN and CDR2 SYDVKM. The chain's CDR3 is CASSWGTDTQYF. Written as DNA, the CDR3 is TGTGCCAGCAGTTGGGGGACAGATACGCAGTATTTT.

The V gene is TRBV7-3, the J gene TRBJ2-1; D is unresolved. The germline CDR1 and CDR2 sequences are SGHTA and FQGTGA. This CDR3 is built from 14 residues. Trimming removed 2 bases at V and 8 bases at J, with 13 bases between. CDR3 sequence reads: CASSLSATRDEQFF. DNA of the CDR3: TGTGCCAGCAGCTTATCTGCCACAAGAGATGAGCAGTTCTTC.

V is TRBV12-3 or TRBV12-4 and J is TRBJ1-2; no firm D call. V lost 5 bases and J 4 bases, leaving 11 bases between the germline ends. The CDR3 totals 13 residues. The CDR3 DNA reads TGTGCCAGCAGTCCTGGTGGGAGCTATGGCTACACCTTC. It translates to CASSPGGSYGYTF.

The chain is built from TRBV12-3 or TRBV12-4 and TRBJ2-1; D unresolved. The CDR3 consists of 11 residues. Trimming removed 3 bases from V and 6 bases from J, with 3 bases in between. CDR3 protein: CASSFFNEQFF. The DNA of the CDR3 is TGTGCCAGCAGTTTCTTCAATGAGCAGTTCTTC.

The chain joins TRBV10-3 to TRBJ1-2; possibly TRBD1 for D (6 bases). CDR3 length: 16 amino acids. Trimming shortened V by 0 bases and J by 2 bases, and 13 bases separated the two germline ends. Germline V CDR1 and CDR2: ENHRY, SYGVKD. This CDR3 reads CAISESTSTGNYGYTF. CDR3 in DNA: TGTGCCATCAGTGAGTCTACTTCCACAGGGAACTATGGCTACACCTTC.

The rearrangement uses TRBV28 and TRBJ2-3; 10 nucleotides match TRBD2. The CDR3 has 18 residues. J gave up 3 bases and V 3 bases, and 12 bases lay outside the gene matches. Germline CDR1 is MDHEN and CDR2 is SYDVKM. The DNA of the CDR3 is TGTGCCAGCAGTTTCCAGAAATACGTAGCGGGGGGAACAGATACGCAGTATTTT. Translation gives CASSFQKYVAGGTDTQYF.